This is a list of T cell receptor beta chains from one sample in a study of cytomegalovirus exposure and HLA in healthy donors. Here immunoSEQ multiplex PCR was the method, and the copy in TCRdb shows in-frame clones only, minus some. The sample has 150,000 to 200,000 clones, over 75% seen once. The sequencing sample was made of PBMCs. The source is a man between 35 and 55 years old in good health and CMV-seronegative. Both conserved end residues are part of each CDR3. The order of the fields is D gene, V gene, J gene, clone size, CDR3 DNA, CDR3 protein. A D gene is named only where the DNA matches it firmly. Size is omitted from some rows. Given values are once, few, many or a class for expanded clones.

d_gene: -; v_gene: TRBV6-6; j_gene: TRBJ1-6; abundance: -; CDR3nt: TGTGCCAGCAGTCACAGAGATTCACCCCTCCACTTT; CDR3aa: CASSHRDSPLHF
d_gene: -; v_gene: TRBV2; j_gene: TRBJ2-7; abundance: -; CDR3nt: TGTGCCAGCAAAACAGACGCCTACGAGCAGTACTTC; CDR3aa: CASKTDAYEQYF
d_gene: -; v_gene: TRBV7-3; j_gene: TRBJ2-1; abundance: -; CDR3nt: TGTGCCAGCAGCTTATCGACTACTAGTGAGCAGTTCTTC; CDR3aa: CASSLSTTSEQFF
d_gene: TRBD1; v_gene: TRBV5-5; j_gene: TRBJ1-3; abundance: few; CDR3nt: TGTGCCAGCAGACATGACAGGGAGAACACCATATATTTT; CDR3aa: CASRHDRENTIYF
d_gene: TRBD2; v_gene: TRBV11-2; j_gene: TRBJ2-1; abundance: -; CDR3nt: TGTGCCAGCAGCTTAGAATTAGTTGAGATAGCGGGGGGGCTAAGGGAGCAGTTCTTC; CDR3aa: CASSLELVEIAGGLREQFF
d_gene: -; v_gene: TRBV19; j_gene: TRBJ1-2; abundance: -; CDR3nt: TGTGCCAGTATCACGGAGGGGAACTATGGCTACACCTTC; CDR3aa: CASITEGNYGYTF
d_gene: -; v_gene: TRBV10-3; j_gene: TRBJ2-7; abundance: -; CDR3nt: TGTGCCATCAGTGAACAATTTTTCGAGCAGTACTTC; CDR3aa: CAISEQFFEQYF
d_gene: -; v_gene: TRBV5-1; j_gene: TRBJ1-2; abundance: -; CDR3nt: TGCGCCAGCAGCTTGGCGGGGGGCTATACAGGTGGCTACACCTTC; CDR3aa: CASSLAGGYTGGYTF
d_gene: -; v_gene: TRBV5-5; j_gene: TRBJ2-7; abundance: few; CDR3nt: TGTGCCAGCAGCTTGGTACAGAACTTCTACGAGCAGTACTTC; CDR3aa: CASSLVQNFYEQYF
d_gene: TRBD1; v_gene: TRBV2; j_gene: TRBJ2-7; abundance: -; CDR3nt: TGTGCCAGCAGGGCTAGGGACAGTACCCCCTACGAGCAGTACTTC; CDR3aa: CASRARDSTPYEQYF
d_gene: -; v_gene: TRBV5-4; j_gene: TRBJ2-2; abundance: -; CDR3nt: TGTGCCAGCAGCTTGAAGGGAGGGGGGGACGGGGAGCTGTTTTTT; CDR3aa: CASSLKGGGDGELFF